This T cell receptor beta chain was sequenced in a study of radiotherapy plus CTLA-4 blockade in lung cancer. This clone was counted a single time. V lost 1 base, J lost 5 bases, and 16 bases lay in between. The CDR3 is made up of 15 amino acids. Germline V gene data show CDR1 as GTSNPN and CDR2 as SVGIG (reference sequence). Some clones are missing from TCRdb's copy, which holds only in-frame ones; the method was immunoSEQ multiplex PCR. This sample has about 73,000 clones, with over 75% found just once. J is TRBJ2-3 and V is TRBV30, with D possibly matching TRBD1 (6 bases). This TCR derives from a human donor with non-small cell lung cancer that progressed on radiotherapy plus ipilimumab. The source was peripheral blood, collected from a patient treated with radiotherapy plus ipilimumab. CDR3 sequence: CAWSGGQGRKDTQYF. In DNA, the CDR3 is TGTGCCTGGAGTGGGGGCCAGGGGCGAAAAGATACGCAGTATTTT. Full variable domain (rest looked up from reference TRBV30 and TRBJ2-3): SQTIHQWPATLVQPVGSPLSLECTVEGTSNPNLYWYRQAAGRGLQLLFYSVGIGQISSEVPQNLSASRPQDRQFILSSKKLLLSDSGFYLCAWSGGQGRKDTQYFGPGTRLTVL.